These T cell receptor beta chains were read from a single sample in a study of blood T cell repertoires in COVID-19. This table comes from immunoSEQ multiplex PCR, and its TCRdb copy is limited to in-frame clones, with some not included. Among hundreds of thousands of clones listed, roughly four fifths were seen once. Sequencing input: peripheral blood. These receptors were collected from a woman in her 70s with acute or convalescent COVID-19. CDR3s include the opening cysteine and the closing phenylalanine or tryptophan. The order of the fields is clone size, V gene, J gene, CDR3 protein. Size is stated for part of the rows, as once, few or many counts, or as a class when the clone is expanded.

>-|TRBV18|TRBJ1-2
CASSPPNRGNYGYTF
>once|TRBV4-2|TRBJ2-1
CASSQDLVRRISTQGFSYNEQFF
>-|TRBV5-5|TRBJ2-5
CASSSAQGRQETQYF
>-|TRBV5-6|TRBJ1-2
CASSSRETGVFYGYTF
>-|TRBV10-3|TRBJ1-2
CAISEPGSPRYGYTF
>-|TRBV7-8|TRBJ1-4
CASSRRRQAVNEKLFF
>-|TRBV4-2|TRBJ1-4
CASSQDPYGGGTNEKLFF
>-|TRBV7-2|TRBJ1-2
CASSLKSPEGGRGWYGYTF
>-|TRBV6-1|TRBJ1-6
CASSEAQTGSISYNSPLHF
>-|TRBV5-5|TRBJ1-1
CASSLAARSNTEAFF
>-|TRBV3-1/TRBV3-2|TRBJ1-5
CASSRDTWKDSNQPQHF
>-|TRBV30|TRBJ1-6
CAWSAHWDRRDSPLHF
>few|TRBV18|TRBJ1-1
CASSPSQGAEAFF
>-|TRBV6-2/TRBV6-3|TRBJ1-2
CASSDRGGYTF
>-|TRBV3-1/TRBV3-2|TRBJ2-7
CASSLGAYEQYF
>-|TRBV7-9|TRBJ2-3
CASTPPSGLTQYF
>-|TRBV7-9|TRBJ1-1
CASSEPTGRAFF
>few|TRBV9|TRBJ2-3
CASSVEGARTDTQYF
>-|TRBV7-2|TRBJ2-1
CASSLELDINEQFF
>-|TRBV2|TRBJ1-6
CASRTGGTYNSPLHF
>-|TRBV7-2|TRBJ1-5
CASRLQGIGNQPQHF
>-|TRBV29-1|TRBJ2-1
CSVEKGTGENEQFF
>-|TRBV7-2|TRBJ1-5
CASSFQGAGQPQHF
>-|TRBV3-1/TRBV3-2|TRBJ1-2
CASSRPGTGVYGYTF
>-|TRBV2|TRBJ2-1
CASMISPYNEQFF
>-|TRBV10-1|TRBJ1-1
CASSESGGASTEAFF
>-|TRBV11-2|TRBJ2-2
CASSLGGRNTGELFF
>-|TRBV6-5|TRBJ2-5
CASSYSRVGGETQYF
>-|TRBV7-8|TRBJ1-2
CASSEGLVGYGYTF
>-|TRBV5-5|TRBJ2-4
CASSSRIDKNIQYF
>-|TRBV27|TRBJ2-7
CASSLTGIHEQYF
>-|TRBV12-3/TRBV12-4|TRBJ1-2
CASRGTANYGYTF
>-|TRBV7-9|TRBJ1-3
CASSLRQGKENTIYF
>-|TRBV30|TRBJ1-5
CAWIASGEYSNQPQHF
>few|TRBV19|TRBJ1-5
CASSTSGSYSNQPQHF
>-|TRBV12-3/TRBV12-4|TRBJ1-5
CASSLRGAQPQHF
>once|TRBV5-6|TRBJ1-2
CASSYRGLYGYTF
>-|TRBV29-1|TRBJ2-1
CSVRRPGTGDNNEQFF